Following are 23 T cell receptor beta chains from one sample sequenced in a study of cytomegalovirus exposure and HLA in healthy donors (dated by TCRdb to between 2016 and 2019). To prepare the library, the immunoSEQ multiplex PCR assay was applied. For the multiplex PCR, a mixture combining 60 forward primers for TCR Vbeta segments and 13 reverse primers for TCR Jbeta segments was used. TCRdb retrieved this table from immuneACCESS and kept in-frame rearrangements only. Not all clones are present; in checked studies, unresolved V genes account for under half, and no reason is known for the remainder. Here the sample has over 55,000 clones; about 80% occur a single time. 1.7% of the sample is in the top ten clones. What was sequenced was PBMCs. The receptors were gathered from a man aged 40-55 years in good health and CMV-seronegative.

This clone appeared a few times. The chain uses TRBV5-1 and TRBJ1-1, with D possibly TRBD1 on 6 matching bases. V was shortened by 6 bases and J by 0 bases, with 12 bases between the two germline ends. This CDR3 is built from 14 residues. Germline V CDR1 and CDR2: SGHRS, YFSETQ. In nucleotides, the CDR3 is TGCGCCAGCACGTTAGGGGACATGAACACTGAAGCTTTCTTT. Translating it yields CASTLGDMNTEAFF.

The rearrangement links TRBV25-1 to TRBJ2-7; 9 nucleotides agree with TRBD1. V trimming: 7 bases; J trimming: 6 bases; junction bases outside the gene matches: 7. The CDR3 contains 13 residues. Germline-derived CDR1 and CDR2 are MGHDK and SYGVNS. The CDR3 nucleotides read TGTGCCAGCACCAAGGGGACAGGGTCCGAGCAGTACTTC. Amino acid sequence: CASTKGTGSEQYF.

The chain has TRBV5-1 and TRBJ2-5, with 9 bases lining up with TRBD2. The V gene's germline CDR1 is SGHRS and CDR2 YFSETQ. This CDR3 is built from 17 residues. Losses at the gene ends were 1 base for V and 4 bases for J; bases not matched to a gene: 11. CDR3 nucleotide sequence: TGCGCCAGCAGCTTGTCTTGGCGGGGGGGCCTGGGAGAGACCCAGTACTTC. This translates into CASSLSWRGGLGETQYF.

The rearrangement links TRBV27 to TRBJ2-5, with 10 bases aligning to TRBD1. The germline V gene has CDR1 MNHEY and CDR2 SMNVEV (reference sequence). J gave up 1 base and V 3 bases, and 11 bases lay outside the gene matches. The CDR3 runs 18 residues. CDR3 sequence reads: CASSLYPPRTGGQETQYF. In DNA form, the CDR3 reads TGTGCCAGCAGTTTGTACCCCCCCCGGACAGGGGGCCAAGAGACCCAGTACTTC.

This rearrangement joins TRBV4-1 to TRBJ2-3; D remains unclear. Germline V lookup: CDR1 MGHRA, CDR2 YSYEKL. V lost 0 bases and J lost 4, with 14 bases in between. The CDR3 has 16 amino acids. The CDR3: CASSQDINYPADTQYF. DNA for the CDR3: TGCGCCAGCAGCCAAGATATTAACTATCCGGCAGATACGCAGTATTTT.

V and J are TRBV19 and TRBJ2-2; 7 bases map to TRBD1. Germline V gene sequence: CDR1 LNHDA, CDR2 SQIVND (reference sequence). This CDR3 is 16 amino acids long. The junction had 11 bases not matched to a gene; V was cut back by 7 bases and J by 3 bases. This CDR3 is CASTLLQQGHTGELFF. The CDR3 nucleotides read TGTGCCAGTACCCTACTCCAACAGGGGCACACCGGGGAGCTGTTTTTT.

This CDR3 reads CASSGLYSLGTAWGTEAFF. DNA of the CDR3: TGTGCCAGCAGCGGTTTGTATTCTTTAGGGACAGCGTGGGGCACTGAAGCTTTCTTT. This sequence joins TRBV7-6 and TRBJ1-1; 7 positions match TRBD1. V shed 5 bases, J shed 4 bases, and the junction held 22 bases outside the gene matches. CDR1 is SGHVS, CDR2 FNYEAQ, per germline. The CDR3 contains 19 residues.

The V and J genes are TRBV6-5 and TRBJ1-2, with TRBD1 identical over 9 bases. Trimming took 5 bases from V and 2 from J; bases not matched to a gene: 3. Germline assignment: CDR1 MNHEY and CDR2 SVGAGI. The length of the CDR3 is 14 residues. The CDR3 DNA is TGTGCCAGCAGTACCGGGACAGGGAACTATGGCTACACCTTC. Protein product: CASSTGTGNYGYTF.

The V gene is TRBV28, the J gene TRBJ1-2; 7 bases fit TRBD1. J gave up 5 bases and V 5 bases, and 8 bases lay outside the gene matches. CDR3 size: 14 residues. CDR1 is MDHEN and CDR2 is SYDVKM in the germline V gene. The CDR3 coding sequence is TGTGCCAGCAGTGGGACAGCTGACCTATATGGCTACACCTTC. Its protein product is CASSGTADLYGYTF.

The rearrangement joins TRBV7-8 to TRBJ2-5; 9 positions match TRBD2. Germline CDR1 and CDR2: SGHVS and FQNEAQ. The V and J ends lost 7 bases and 1 base, in that order; junction bases with no gene match: 10. The CDR3 length is 16 residues. The CDR3 protein is CASTRGTSGRQETQYF. The CDR3 DNA sequence: TGTGCCAGCACCAGAGGAACTAGCGGGCGCCAAGAGACCCAGTACTTC.

There are a few counts of this clone. The J gene is TRBJ1-1, the V gene TRBV6-1; 7 bases are shared with TRBD1. V gave up 3 bases and J gave up 10 bases; unmatched junction bases: 14. Germline V gene data show CDR1 as MNHNS and CDR2 as SASEGT. The CDR3 is 15 amino acids. The DNA for the CDR3 is TGTGCCAGCAGTGAGGGGGAGGACAGGACGTATTTAGCTTTCTTT. The encoded protein is CASSEGEDRTYLAFF.

V gene TRBV6-6 combines with J gene TRBJ2-5; 10 bases are shared with TRBD1. Germline V gene lookup returns CDR1 MNHNY and CDR2 SVGAGI (reference sequence). The CDR3 length is 15 residues. J gave up 2 bases and V 6 bases, and 6 bases lay outside the gene matches. CDR3 nucleotide sequence: TGTGCCAGCAGCCCAGACAGGGGGCGGCAAGAGACCCAGTACTTC. Residues: CASSPDRGRQETQYF.

This clone showed up just a few times. The chain uses TRBV6-1 and TRBJ2-2; TRBD1 matches 9 bases. The CDR3 sequence is 15 residues long. The J segment lost 9 bases and the V segment lost 4 bases, leaving 9 bases of the junction unmatched. Germline lookup yields CDR1 MNHNS and CDR2 SASEGT. The DNA for the CDR3 is TGTGCCAGCAGTGGGGAAAGGGGACAGGGCCGGGAGCTGTTTTTT. Translating gives CASSGERGQGRELFF.

The CDR3, as DNA: TGTGCCAGCAGTGGATACAGGGGGTGGGAAGCTTTCTTT. Protein sequence: CASSGYRGWEAFF. The rearrangement uses TRBV27 and TRBJ1-1; TRBD1 matches at 8 bases. CDR1 is MNHEY and CDR2 is SMNVEV in the germline V gene (reference sequence). V lost 5 bases to trimming and J lost 8 bases; unmatched junction nucleotides: 7. This CDR3 is built from 13 residues.

J is TRBJ2-5 and V is TRBV6-5; 8 bases match TRBD2. The CDR3 has 14 amino acids. With V trimmed by 5 bases and J by 8 bases, 10 bases remained unmatched. The V gene's germline CDR1 is MNHEY and CDR2 SVGAGI. The CDR3 here is CASSPPGGKKTQYF. The DNA of the CDR3 is TGTGCCAGCAGTCCCCCGGGGGGGAAGAAAACCCAGTACTTC.

This chain links TRBV30 with TRBJ2-5; 10 bases map to TRBD2. Germline V gives CDR1 GTSNPN, CDR2 SVGIG (reference sequence). The CDR3 has 14 amino acids. The chain's CDR3 is CAHEKRGGGETQYF. For the CDR3, the DNA is TGTGCACACGAGAAGCGGGGGGGCGGGGAGACCCAGTACTTC.

A single count supports this clone. This chain links TRBV1 with TRBJ1-1; the D segment call TRBD1 is taken from the table without a DNA check. TRBV1 is a pseudogene locus. This CDR3 has 15 residues. CDR3 amino acids: CTSSQDTYPGTEAFF. The CDR3 DNA is TGCACCAGCAGCCAAGATACTTATCCAGGCACTGAAGCTTTCTTT.

CDR3 sequence: CASSLEVGRGGNEQFF. The CDR3 DNA sequence: TGTGCCAGCAGCTTAGAGGTGGGGAGGGGTGGCAATGAGCAGTTCTTC. J is TRBJ2-1 and V is TRBV11-3; 7 nucleotides align to TRBD2. This CDR3 has 16 residues. Trimming cost V 0 bases and J 6 bases; bases outside gene matches: 8. Germline V gene sequence: CDR1 SGHNT, CDR2 YENEEA.

The DNA of the CDR3 is TGCAGCGTAACAGGGCCCTTAGGTGGCTACACCTTC. It yields the protein CSVTGPLGGYTF. The V call is TRBV29-1, the J call TRBJ1-2; D is possibly TRBD1 (6 bases). V shed 6 bases and J shed 7 bases, with 15 bases lying between them. Per the germline V gene, CDR1 is SQVTM and CDR2 is ANQGSEA. The CDR3 loop spans 12 amino acids.

This chain uses TRBV7-2 with TRBJ2-7, with TRBD1 matching over 9 bases. CDR3 length: 13 residues. CDR1 and CDR2 (germline): SGHTA, FQGNSA. Trimming at V came to 5 bases and at J to 6 bases, leaving 5 bases not matched to a gene. CDR3 amino acids: CASSQQGAIEQYF. The CDR3 region has the DNA TGTGCCAGCAGCCAACAGGGGGCGATCGAGCAGTACTTC.

The V gene is TRBV5-1, the J gene TRBJ2-6; D perhaps matches TRBD1 (6 bases). CDR3 length: 16 residues. V was trimmed by 1 base and J by 2 bases, leaving 10 bases between them. The germline CDR1 and CDR2 sequences are SGHRS and YFSETQ. The CDR3 loop reads CASSLTGQPGANVLTF. Written as DNA, the CDR3 is TGCGCCAGCAGCTTGACAGGGCAACCTGGGGCCAACGTCCTGACTTTC.

The J gene is TRBJ2-1, the V gene TRBV5-4, with D perhaps TRBD2 (7 bases). The V gene lost 0 bases and the J gene lost 3 bases, with 13 bases spanning the gap. The CDR3 runs 16 residues. The germline V gene has CDR1 SGHNT and CDR2 YYREEE (reference sequence). DNA of the CDR3: TGTGCCAGCAGCTTGGACGGGGGGCGCTTCTACAATGAGCAGTTCTTC. Its translation: CASSLDGGRFYNEQFF.

The chain couples TRBV7-9 to TRBJ2-7, with 7 positions matching TRBD2. CDR3 length equals 15 residues. V was pared by 2 bases and J by 4 bases, with 8 bases of the junction left unmatched. Germline V CDR1 and CDR2: SEHNR, FQNEAQ (reference sequence). For the CDR3, the DNA is TGTGCCAGCAGCTTACACAGTGGGGGGGGGTACGAGCAGTACGTC. Amino acid sequence: CASSLHSGGGYEQYV.